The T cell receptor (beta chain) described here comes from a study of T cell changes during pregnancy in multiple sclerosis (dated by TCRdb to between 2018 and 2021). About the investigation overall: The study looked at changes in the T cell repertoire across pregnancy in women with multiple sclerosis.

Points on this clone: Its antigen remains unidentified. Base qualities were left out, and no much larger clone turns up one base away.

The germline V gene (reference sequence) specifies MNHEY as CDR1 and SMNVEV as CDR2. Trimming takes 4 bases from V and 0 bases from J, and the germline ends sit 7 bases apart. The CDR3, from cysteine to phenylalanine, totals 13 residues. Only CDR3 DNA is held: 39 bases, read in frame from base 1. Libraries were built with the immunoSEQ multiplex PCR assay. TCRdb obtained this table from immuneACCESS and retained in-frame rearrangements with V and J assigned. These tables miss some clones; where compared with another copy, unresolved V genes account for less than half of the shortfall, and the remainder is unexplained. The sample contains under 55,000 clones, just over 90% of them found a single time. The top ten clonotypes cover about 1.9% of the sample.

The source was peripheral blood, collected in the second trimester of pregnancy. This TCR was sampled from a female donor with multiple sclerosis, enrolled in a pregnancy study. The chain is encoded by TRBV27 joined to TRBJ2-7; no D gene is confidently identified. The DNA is TGTGCCAGCAGTTACTTTCGCTCCTACGAGCAGTACTTC. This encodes CASSYFRSYEQYF.